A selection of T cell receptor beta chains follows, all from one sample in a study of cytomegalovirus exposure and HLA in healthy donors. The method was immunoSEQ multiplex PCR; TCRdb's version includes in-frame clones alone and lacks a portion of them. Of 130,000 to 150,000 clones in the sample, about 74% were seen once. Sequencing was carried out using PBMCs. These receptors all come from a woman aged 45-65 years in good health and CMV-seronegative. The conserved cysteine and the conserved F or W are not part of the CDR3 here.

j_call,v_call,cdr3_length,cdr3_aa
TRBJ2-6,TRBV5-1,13,ATGQGANEANVLT
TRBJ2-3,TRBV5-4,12,ASSPGTLTDTQY
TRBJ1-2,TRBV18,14,ASSPGQGPIEYGYT
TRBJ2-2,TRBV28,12,ASRERLNTGELF
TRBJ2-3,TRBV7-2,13,ASSFSSGTADTQY
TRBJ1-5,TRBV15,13,ATSGTGDSNQPQH
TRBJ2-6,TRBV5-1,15,AGSLLAGGSGANVLT
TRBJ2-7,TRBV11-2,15,ASSLDLGQVVTYEQY
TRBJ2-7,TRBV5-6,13,ASSFSGGPRYGQY
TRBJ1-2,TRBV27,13,ASSLRLGGLYGYT
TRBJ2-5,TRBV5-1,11,ASSLQGEGTQY
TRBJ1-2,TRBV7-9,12,ASSPGTGYDGYT
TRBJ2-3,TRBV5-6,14,ASSYGLAGRTDTQY
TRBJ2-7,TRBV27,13,ASSLARSGSYEQY
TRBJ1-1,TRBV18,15,ASSPLTSGLTNTEAF
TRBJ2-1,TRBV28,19,ASSSPTGLAGGRFTYNEQF
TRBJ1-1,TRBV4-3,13,ASSQEVAKTTEAF
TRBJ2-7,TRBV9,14,ASSVGSSGGSYEQY
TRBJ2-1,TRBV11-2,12,ASSLDFPFNEQF
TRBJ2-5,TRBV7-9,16,ASSLASLAGGPEETQY
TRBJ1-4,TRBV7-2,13,ASSLAAGNNEKLF
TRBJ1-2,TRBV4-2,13,ASSQGRGQNYGYT
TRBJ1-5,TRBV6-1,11,ASILGQGGPQH
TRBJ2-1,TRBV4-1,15,ASSQDWTSGGHNEQF
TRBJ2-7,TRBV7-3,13,ASSSSGGHAYEQY
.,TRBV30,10,ASRDRVYEQY
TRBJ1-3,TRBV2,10,ASRDRGYTIY
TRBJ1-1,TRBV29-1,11,SVSMQVDTEAF
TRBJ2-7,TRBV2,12,ASTTPRSSYEQY
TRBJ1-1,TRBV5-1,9,ASTSSTEAF
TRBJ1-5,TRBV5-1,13,ASSRTGESGQPQH
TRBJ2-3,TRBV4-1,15,ASSQDSSGGATDTQY
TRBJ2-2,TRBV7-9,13,ASSLGTGSTGELF
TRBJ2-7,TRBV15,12,ATSRELDSYEQY
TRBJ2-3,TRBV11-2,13,ASSLDQGSTDTQY
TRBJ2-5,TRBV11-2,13,ASSETSGDQETQY
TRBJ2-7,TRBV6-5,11,ASSYSPINEQY
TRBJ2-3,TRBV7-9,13,ASSSVHPSTDTQY
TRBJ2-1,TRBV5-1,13,ASTPTSGVGNEQF
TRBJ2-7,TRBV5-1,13,ASSLGLAGNYEQY
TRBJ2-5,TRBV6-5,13,ASSPQGAGQETQY
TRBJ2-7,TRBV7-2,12,ASSSRVGQREQY
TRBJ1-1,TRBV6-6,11,ASTPQGETEAF
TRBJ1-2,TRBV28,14,ASSTKTGGLSYGYT
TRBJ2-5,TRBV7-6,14,ASSLGRTGLPETQY
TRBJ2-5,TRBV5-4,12,ASSRSRTGETQY
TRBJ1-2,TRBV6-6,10,ASHRGDYGYT
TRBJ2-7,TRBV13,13,ASSSRDRASYEQY
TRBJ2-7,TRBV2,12,ASSHLNTSYEQY
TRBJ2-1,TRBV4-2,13,ASSQPSGGDNEQF
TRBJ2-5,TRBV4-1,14,ASSQLPGLAAETQY
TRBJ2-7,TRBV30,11,AWSLHPSYEQY
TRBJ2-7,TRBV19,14,ASSIRARGTSYEQY
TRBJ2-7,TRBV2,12,ASRAGTGPYEQY